The 21 T cell receptor beta chains in this list originate from one sample, sequenced in a study of post-analysis software for immune sequencing data. Overall study results and limits: Controls showed lower frequencies than patients for a few TRBV segments, and TRBV5-6, TRBV5-1 and TRBV20-1 were among these.

Their target antigens are unknown. TCR beta cDNA libraries had unique molecular identifiers. TCRdb itself ran the PCR reads through MiXCR, one entry per CDR3 protein. This table has approximately 260,000 distinct CDR3 sequences, 35% to 40% appearing once. Input material: blood. Receptors were obtained from a girl aged 10-17 years with multiple sclerosis.

This chain links TRBV27 with TRBJ1-4; D is uncertain. V lost 6 bases and J 11 bases, leaving 16 bases between the germline ends. The CDR3 has 13 amino acids. The germline gives CDR1 MNHEY, CDR2 SMNVEV (reference sequence). CDR3 coding DNA: TGTGCCAGCAGGGCGGCGGCTCTGGAGAAACTGTTTTTT. Translating gives CASRAAALEKLFF.

This clonotype was seen only a few times. This chain links TRBV7-8 with TRBJ1-1; D gene uncertain. Trimming stripped 5 bases from V and 4 bases from J, with 17 bases between. The CDR3 contains 15 residues. Per germline, CDR1 SGHVS and CDR2 FQNEAQ. This chain's CDR3 is CASSLNRGVVTEAFF. The CDR3 DNA is TGTGCCAGCAGCCTAAATCGGGGAGTAGTCACTGAAGCTTTCTTT.

Many counts were recorded for this clonotype. This chain connects TRBV20-1 to TRBJ1-5, with a possible D match to TRBD1 (6 bases). Germline CDR1 is DFQATT and CDR2 is SNEGSKA (reference sequence). This CDR3 is built from 17 residues. Deletions cut 0 bases from V and 7 bases from J, with 22 bases between. The DNA for the CDR3 is TGCAGTGCTAGAGAAAGTTGGCGGGGGGGCGCAGGGCAGCCCCAGCATTTT. It specifies CSARESWRGGAGQPQHF.

This clonotype was found a few times. V and J are TRBV20-1 and TRBJ1-1; 8 bases align to TRBD1. Germline trimming cut 5 bases from V and 2 bases from J; bases unmatched to any gene: 4. This CDR3 is built from 13 residues. Germline loops: CDR1 DFQATT, CDR2 SNEGSKA (reference sequence). CDR3 protein: CSAFSGGNTEAFF. CDR3 coding DNA: TGCAGTGCTTTCTCAGGGGGCAACACTGAAGCTTTCTTT.

The chain combines TRBV12-3 or TRBV12-4 with TRBJ2-2; D possibly corresponds to TRBD1 (6 bases). The CDR3 has 16 amino acids. Trimming removed 5 bases from V and 2 bases from J, with 15 bases in between. This CDR3 reads CASSPQTGTNTGELFF. CDR3 bases: TGTGCCAGCAGTCCGCAAACCGGGACAAACACCGGGGAGCTGTTTTTT.

Comments on this clonotype: A much larger clone differs by one base, so this may be a read error. Here the CDR3 reads CASRQGGYNEQYF. CDR3 nucleotides: TGTGCCAGCAGACAGGGTGGCTACAATGAGCAGTACTTC. The chain has TRBV2 and TRBJ2-1; maybe TRBD1 (6 bases). The assigned J gene may be wrong: the sequence end matches TRBJ2-7 better. Looked up from germline, CDR1 is SNHLY and CDR2 is FYNNEI. The CDR3 is 13 residues long.

Concerning this clonotype itself: A read error may account for a junction end that differs from germline. The V and J genes are TRBV20-1 and TRBJ1-1; D call uncertain. CDR1 and CDR2 (germline): DFQATT, SNEGSKA (reference sequence). This CDR3 contains 11 residues. This CDR3 reads CRARDLTEAFF. In DNA form, the CDR3 reads TGCAGGGCTAGAGATCTCACTGAAGCTTTCTTT.

The sample holds many counts of this clonotype. The J gene is TRBJ2-3, the V gene TRBV29-1; D is perhaps TRBD1 (5 bases). The CDR3 is 14 residues long. V was pared by 7 bases and J by 1 base, with 15 bases between. Per germline, CDR1 SQVTM and CDR2 ANQGSEA. The CDR3 DNA is TGCAGCGCCGCTACAGGCGCGGGCACAGATACGCAGTATTTT. Its protein is CSAATGAGTDTQYF.

For this clonotype: A much larger clone differs from this one at a single base, so this may be a read error. The CDR3 DNA reads as TGTGCCAGCAGGGCAAGCGGGACCCCCTACAATGAGCAGTACTTC. Translation: CASRASGTPYNEQYF. The chain couples TRBV7-2 to TRBJ2-1; the match to TRBD2 covers 7 bases. Judging by the DNA end, TRBJ2-7 fits better; the J call may be wrong. The CDR3 is 15 amino acids. Germline CDR1 and CDR2: SGHTA and FQGNSA.

In the case of this clonotype: A much larger clone differs from this one at a single base, so this may be a read error. The gene calls are TRBV24-1 and TRBJ2-1; D could derive from TRBD1 or TRBD2 (5 bases each). From germline, CDR1 is KGHDR and CDR2 SFDVKD. The CDR3 has 15 residues. The CDR3 spells CATSDPGREYNEQCF. In DNA form, the CDR3 reads TGTGCCACCAGTGACCCGGGACGGGAATACAATGAGCAGTGCTTC.

This clonotype was detected only a few times. V and J are TRBV20-1 and TRBJ2-4, with 8 bases aligning to TRBD2. Unmatched junction bases numbered 10, after V lost 0 bases and J lost 15 bases. The CDR3 spans 13 residues. The V gene's germline CDR1 is DFQATT and CDR2 SNEGSKA (reference sequence). CDR3 region: CSARDRGGLPLYF. In DNA form, the CDR3 reads TGCAGTGCTAGAGATCGGGGGGGACTGCCTCTGTACTTC.

This clonotype was counted many times. This chain joins TRBV25-1 and TRBJ2-3, with 13 bases that match TRBD2. Unmatched junction bases numbered 6, after V lost 3 bases and J lost 6 bases. Germline V gene data show CDR1 as MGHDK and CDR2 as SYGVNS. The CDR3 runs 16 residues. The CDR3: CASSDWTSGRGDTQYF. The CDR3 bases are TGTGCCAGCAGTGACTGGACTAGCGGGAGAGGTGATACGCAGTATTTT.

The gene calls are TRBV2 and TRBJ2-7; TRBD2 is a possible D gene (5 bases). The CDR3 totals 14 residues. Germline assignment: CDR1 SNHLY and CDR2 FYNNEI. Trimming shortened V by 8 bases and J by 0 bases, and 14 bases separated the two germline ends. For the CDR3, the DNA is TGTGCCAGCGGAAAAGCGGAAACCTCCTACGAGCAGTACTTC. This gives the protein CASGKAETSYEQYF.

The chain links TRBV20-1 to TRBJ1-1, with D possibly TRBD1 on 5 matching bases. Trimming stripped 4 bases from V and 6 bases from J, with 18 bases between. The CDR3 extends over 14 amino acids. Germline V gene data show CDR1 as DFQATT and CDR2 as SNEGSKA (reference sequence). CDR3 amino acids: CSAKITGAGPEAFF. The CDR3 nucleotides are TGCAGTGCTAAGATTACTGGGGCAGGCCCTGAAGCTTTCTTT.

This clonotype was picked up many times. The chain couples TRBV7-8 to TRBJ2-7; perhaps TRBD2 as D (6 bases). The CDR3 totals 13 residues. V lost 3 bases and J lost 6, with 12 bases in between. Germline V gives CDR1 SGHVS, CDR2 FQNEAQ. The CDR3 DNA reads TGTGCCAGCAGCTTTTCAATCGGGGGCGAGCAGTACTTC. Protein sequence: CASSFSIGGEQYF.

With respect to this clonotype: A much larger clone differs by one base, so this may be a read error. V gene TRBV4-1 combines with J gene TRBJ1-2; TRBD1 matches 7 bases. Germline-derived CDR1 and CDR2 are MGHRA and YSYEKL. The ends lost 7 bases at V and 7 bases at J; junction bases unmatched: 15. The CDR3 has 15 amino acids. DNA for the CDR3: TGCGCCAGCACTTTAAGGGACAGTGACTTCTGTGGCTACACCTTC. Translating gives CASTLRDSDFCGYTF.

This chain links TRBV20-1 with TRBJ2-7, with D possibly matching TRBD2 (6 bases). CDR3 length: 15 amino acids. The V gene's germline CDR1 is DFQATT and CDR2 SNEGSKA (reference sequence). V lost 4 bases to trimming and J lost 0 bases, with 16 bases between them. The CDR3 DNA is TGCAGTGCTACCCCGGGAGTAATGAGCTCCTACGAGCAGTACTTC. Translating it yields CSATPGVMSSYEQYF.

Points on this clonotype: One base away lies a much larger clone, so this may be a sequencing read error. J is TRBJ2-1 and V is TRBV5-1; the match to TRBD2 covers 12 bases. Germline-derived CDR1 and CDR2 are SGHRS and YFSETQ. The CDR3 consists of 15 residues. Trimming took 6 bases from V and 8 from J; bases not matched to a gene: 9. CDR3 sequence: CASNPTSGSHYEQFF. In DNA form, the CDR3 reads TGCGCCAGCAACCCGACTAGCGGGAGTCATTATGAGCAGTTCTTC.

CDR3 sequence (DNA): TGTGCCAGCAGGGGACTATCAGATATGCAATATTTT. It specifies CASRGLSDMQYF. The rearrangement joins TRBV12-3 or TRBV12-4 to TRBJ2-3; 7 nucleotides agree with TRBD2. V shed 6 bases, J shed 15 bases, and the junction held 12 bases outside the gene matches. The CDR3 contains 12 residues.

This clonotype was found many times. The chain recombines TRBV7-2 with TRBJ1-2, with D possibly being TRBD1 (6 bases). The germline gives CDR1 SGHTA, CDR2 FQGNSA. Trimming took 5 bases from V and 1 from J, leaving 11 bases between them. This CDR3 is 14 amino acids long. The CDR3 loop reads CASSPQGRNYGYTF. The CDR3 region has the DNA TGTGCCAGCAGCCCCCAGGGGCGTAACTATGGCTACACCTTC.

Of note for this clonotype: This may arise from a read error, as a much more abundant clone is one base away. The rearrangement uses TRBV28 and TRBJ2-7, with D possibly being TRBD2 (5 bases). Germline CDR1 and CDR2: MDHEN and SYDVKM. V shed 10 bases and J shed 7 bases, with 23 bases lying between them. The CDR3 is made up of 14 amino acids. CDR3 region: CATRGSSSYNEQYF. Here the CDR3 DNA reads TGTGCCACACGAGGGTCCAGCTCCTACAATGAGCAGTACTTC.